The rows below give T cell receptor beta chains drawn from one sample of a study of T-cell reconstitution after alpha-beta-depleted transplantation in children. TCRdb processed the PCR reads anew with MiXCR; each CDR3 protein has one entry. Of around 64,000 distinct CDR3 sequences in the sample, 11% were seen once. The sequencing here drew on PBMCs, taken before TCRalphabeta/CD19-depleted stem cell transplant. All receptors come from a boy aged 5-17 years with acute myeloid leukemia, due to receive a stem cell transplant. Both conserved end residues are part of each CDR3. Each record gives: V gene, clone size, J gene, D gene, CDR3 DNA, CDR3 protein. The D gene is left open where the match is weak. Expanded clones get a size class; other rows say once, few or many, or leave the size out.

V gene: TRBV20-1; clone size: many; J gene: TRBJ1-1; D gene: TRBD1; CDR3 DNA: TGCAGTGCGGGACAGGGCGACACTGAAGCTTTCTTT; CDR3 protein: CSAGQGDTEAFF
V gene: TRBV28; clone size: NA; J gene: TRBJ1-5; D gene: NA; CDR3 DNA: TGTGCCAGCACCCCTGGGGGGGGGTGGGAGCAGCCCCAGCATTTT; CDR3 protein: CASTPGGGWEQPQHF
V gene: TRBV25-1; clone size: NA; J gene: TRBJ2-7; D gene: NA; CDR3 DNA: TGTGCCAGCAGCCAGGGCCTAGGGAACGAGCAGTACTTC; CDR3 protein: CASSQGLGNEQYF
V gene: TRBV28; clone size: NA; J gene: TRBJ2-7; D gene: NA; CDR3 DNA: TGTGCCAGCAGTTTGGTGGGCTTCTTACCCTTCGAGCAGTACTTC; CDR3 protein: CASSLVGFLPFEQYF
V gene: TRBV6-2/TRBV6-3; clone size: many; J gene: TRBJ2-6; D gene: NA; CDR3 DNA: TGTGCCAGCAGTTATGCGGCGAGCTCTGGGGCCAACGTCCTGACTTTC; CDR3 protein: CASSYAASSGANVLTF
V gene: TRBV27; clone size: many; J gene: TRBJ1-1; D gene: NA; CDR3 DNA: TGTGCCAGCAGTCCAGTTGTGAACACTGAAGCTTTCTTT; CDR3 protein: CASSPVVNTEAFF
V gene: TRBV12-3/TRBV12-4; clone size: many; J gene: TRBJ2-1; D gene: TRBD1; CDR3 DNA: TGTGCCAGCAGTCAGGTTATCGGGACAGGATACAATGAGCAGTTCTTC; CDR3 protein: CASSQVIGTGYNEQFF
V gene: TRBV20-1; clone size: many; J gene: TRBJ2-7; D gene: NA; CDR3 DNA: TGCAGTGCTAGACCGCAGACAGGAGGTTACGAGCAGTACTTC; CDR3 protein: CSARPQTGGYEQYF
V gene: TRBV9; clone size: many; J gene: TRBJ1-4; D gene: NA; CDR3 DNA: TGTGCCAGCAGCGTAGGGGGTTCTAATGAAAAACTGTTTTTT; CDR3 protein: CASSVGGSNEKLFF
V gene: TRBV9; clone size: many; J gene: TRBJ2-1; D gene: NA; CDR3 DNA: TGTGCCAGCAGCCACCCCTCCTTGCGGGAAGGCTACAATGAGCAGTTCTTC; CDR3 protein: CASSHPSLREGYNEQFF
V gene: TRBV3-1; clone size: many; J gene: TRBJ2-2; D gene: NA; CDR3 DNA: TGTGCCAGCAGTTCCCTGTTGGGGGTCGGGGAGCTGTTTTTT; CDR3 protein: CASSSLLGVGELFF
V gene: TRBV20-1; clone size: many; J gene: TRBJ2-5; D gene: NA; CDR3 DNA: TGCAGTGCAAGGGGGGGTTGGGGGCAGGGAGAGACCCAGTACTTC; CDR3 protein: CSARGGWGQGETQYF
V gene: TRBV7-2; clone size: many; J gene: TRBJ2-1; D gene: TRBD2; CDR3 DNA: TGTGCCAGCAGAACTAGCGGGCCTTACAATGAGCAGTTCTTC; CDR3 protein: CASRTSGPYNEQFF
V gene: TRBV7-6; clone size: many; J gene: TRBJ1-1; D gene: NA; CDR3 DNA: TGTGCCAGCAGCCGGACAGTCCAAAGTGAAGCTTTCTTT; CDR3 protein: CASSRTVQSEAFF
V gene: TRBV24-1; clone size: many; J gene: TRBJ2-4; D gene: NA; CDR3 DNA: TGTGCCACCAGTGGTGGGACTCCACCCGGAGACATTCAGTACTTC; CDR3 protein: CATSGGTPPGDIQYF
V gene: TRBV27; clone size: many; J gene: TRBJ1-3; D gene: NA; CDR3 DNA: TGTGCCAGCAGGGGGCCGAAGGCAAACACCATATATTTT; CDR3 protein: CASRGPKANTIYF
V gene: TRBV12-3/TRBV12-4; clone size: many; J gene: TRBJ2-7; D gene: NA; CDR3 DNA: TGTGCCAGCAGTCCCCATCGTGGAGGGGGCCCCAACGAGCAGTACTTC; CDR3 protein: CASSPHRGGGPNEQYF
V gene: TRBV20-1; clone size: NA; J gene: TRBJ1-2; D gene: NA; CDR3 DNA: TGCAGTGCTAGTGACGGTTTGAATGGCTACACCTTC; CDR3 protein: CSASDGLNGYTF
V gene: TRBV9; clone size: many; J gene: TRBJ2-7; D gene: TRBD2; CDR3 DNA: TGTGCCAGCAGCAGCGGGACGAACTCCTACGAGCAGTACTTC; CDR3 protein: CASSSGTNSYEQYF
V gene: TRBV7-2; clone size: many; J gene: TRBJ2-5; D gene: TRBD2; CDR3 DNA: TGTGCCAGCAGCTTAGTCCAAGCGGGAGGGCCCGAGACCCAGTACTTC; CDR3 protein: CASSLVQAGGPETQYF
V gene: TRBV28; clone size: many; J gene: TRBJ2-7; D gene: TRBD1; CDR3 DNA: TGTGCCAGCAGTTATACGGACAGGGTGAAGGCCTCCGGAGAGCAGTACTTC; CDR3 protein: CASSYTDRVKASGEQYF
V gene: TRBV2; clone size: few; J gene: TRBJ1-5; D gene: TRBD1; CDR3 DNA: TGTGCCAGCAAAACGGACAGGGCCTACAATCAGCCCCAGCATTTT; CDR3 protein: CASKTDRAYNQPQHF
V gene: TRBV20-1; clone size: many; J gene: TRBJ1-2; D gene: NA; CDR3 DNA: TGCAGTGCTAGAGATCTCGCGGAATCGTATGGCTACACCTTC; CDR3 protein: CSARDLAESYGYTF
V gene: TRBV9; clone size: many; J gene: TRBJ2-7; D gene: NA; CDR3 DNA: TGTGCCAGCAGCGTAAATCCAGGGCTTAGCGAGCAGTACTTC; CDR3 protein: CASSVNPGLSEQYF
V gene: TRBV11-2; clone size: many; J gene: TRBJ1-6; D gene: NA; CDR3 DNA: TGTGCCAGCAGCTTCGGGCAGTTAAAAGAGAGTTCACCCCTCCACTTT; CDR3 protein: CASSFGQLKESSPLHF
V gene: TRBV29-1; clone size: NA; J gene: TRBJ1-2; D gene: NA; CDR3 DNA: TGCAGCGCCACTCCCGCAGGGAACTATGGCTACACCTTC; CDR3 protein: CSATPAGNYGYTF